Each of the 22 T cell receptor beta chains below was sequenced from the same sample in a study of blood T cell repertoires in COVID-19. The method was immunoSEQ multiplex PCR; TCRdb's version includes in-frame clones alone and lacks a portion of them. The sample consists of hundreds of thousands of clones, 75% to 90% of them appearing once. What was sequenced was PBMCs or T cells enriched from blood (not recorded which). These receptors all come from a woman in her fifties or sixties who had recovered from COVID-19.

The rearrangement links TRBV21-1 to TRBJ1-2; TRBD1, the table's D call, lacks a check against the DNA. TRBV21-1 is a recognized pseudogene. This CDR3 contains 14 residues. The DNA for the CDR3 is TGTGCCAGCAGCAAGACAGGGCCTGTGTATGGCTACACCTTC. This translates into CASSKTGPVYGYTF.

DNA for the CDR3: TGTGCCTCCAAAAAGGAGGGTCGGCAAGAGACCCAGTACTTC. It specifies CASKKEGRQETQYF. V usage is TRBV10-3 and J usage is TRBJ2-5; the D gene is possibly TRBD2 (6 bases). CDR1 and CDR2 from the germline V gene are ENHRY and SYGVKD. The CDR3 has 14 amino acids. With 11 bases removed from V and 2 bases from J, the gap between germline ends came to 18 bases.

The chain joins TRBV2 to TRBJ2-4; D unresolved. This CDR3 has 12 residues. Trimming cost V 6 bases and J 8 bases, with 11 bases left between them. Per germline, CDR1 SNHLY and CDR2 FYNNEI. The CDR3 nucleotides read TGTGCCAGCAGCGGGTCCCCCGACATTCAGTACTTC. The encoded protein is CASSGSPDIQYF.

The chain combines TRBV19 with TRBJ1-5, with a possible D match to TRBD1 (6 bases). This CDR3 comprises 14 residues. Trimming pared 1 base from V and 5 bases from J, leaving 9 bases between. The germline CDR1 and CDR2 sequences are LNHDA and SQIVND (reference sequence). In DNA, the CDR3 is TGTGCCAGTAGTATAGGGGGGGGGCATCAGCCCCAGCATTTT. This translates into CASSIGGGHQPQHF.

The V and J genes are TRBV2 and TRBJ2-3; D is perhaps TRBD2 (5 bases). V lost 0 bases, J lost 5 bases, and 12 bases lay in between. This CDR3 comprises 15 residues. Germline CDR1 SNHLY, CDR2 FYNNEI. CDR3 protein: CASSEAGFAGDTQYF. For the CDR3, the DNA is TGTGCCAGCAGTGAAGCAGGGTTCGCGGGAGATACGCAGTATTTT.

The V and J genes are TRBV4-1 and TRBJ1-5, with 9 bases identical to TRBD1. The germline V gene has CDR1 MGHRA and CDR2 YSYEKL. The CDR3 is 14 amino acids. Trimming took 4 bases from V and 7 from J; bases not matched to a gene: 5. The CDR3 DNA follows: TGCGCCAGCAGCCCTACAGGGGGCCGACAGCCCCAGCATTTT. Amino acids: CASSPTGGRQPQHF.

This clone showed up just once. The chain employs TRBV27 and TRBJ1-1; D perhaps matches TRBD1 (5 bases). V lost 7 bases, J lost 0 bases, and 6 bases lay in between. The CDR3 is made up of 12 amino acids. The germline V gene encodes CDR1 MNHEY and CDR2 SMNVEV (reference sequence). CDR3 in amino acids: CASTGMNTEAFF. The CDR3 DNA sequence: TGTGCCAGCACAGGGATGAACACTGAAGCTTTCTTT.

The rearrangement uses TRBV30 and TRBJ1-2; D not certain. The germline gives CDR1 GTSNPN, CDR2 SVGIG (reference sequence). V dropped 4 bases and J dropped 6 bases, with 12 bases sitting between them. The CDR3 length is 12 residues. CDR3: CAWNIQMDGYTF. The CDR3 DNA sequence: TGTGCCTGGAATATACAAATGGATGGCTACACCTTC.

V is TRBV19 and J is TRBJ2-4, with 8 bases identical to TRBD2. After removal of 5 bases from V and 8 bases from J, the junction contained 8 bases not matched to a gene. The V gene's germline CDR1 is LNHDA and CDR2 SQIVND (reference sequence). This CDR3 has 14 amino acids. As DNA, the CDR3 is TGTGCCAGTAGTCGGGGGGGCACGTCGGACATTCAGTACTTC. As protein: CASSRGGTSDIQYF.

This clone showed up just a few times. The CDR3 DNA follows: TGTGCCAGCAGCCGTGGACAGGGAAAGGGATCACCCCTCCACTTT. As protein: CASSRGQGKGSPLHF. The genes are TRBV11-2 and TRBJ1-6, with 8 bases matching TRBD1. The CDR3 extends over 15 amino acids. Trimming took 5 bases from V and 10 from J; bases not matched to a gene: 10. The V gene's germline CDR1 is SGHAT and CDR2 FQNNGV.

This clone has a handful of counts. V gene TRBV6-5 combines with J gene TRBJ1-1; tentative D call: TRBD1 (5 bases). Trimming shortened V by 4 bases and J by 1 base, and 10 bases separated the two germline ends. The CDR3 sequence is 14 residues long. CDR1 MNHEY and CDR2 SVGAGI come from the germline V gene. The CDR3 spells CASSSLGQNTEAFF. CDR3 bases: TGTGCCAGCAGTTCCCTCGGACAGAACACTGAAGCTTTCTTT.

The chain joins TRBV9 to TRBJ2-7; 11 bases fit TRBD1. V lost 4 bases and J lost 4; bases outside the gene matches: 4. Looked up from germline, CDR1 is SGDLS and CDR2 is YYNGEE. The CDR3 sequence is 14 residues long. Here the CDR3 reads CASSPGQGAYEQYF. The CDR3 bases are TGTGCCAGCAGCCCCGGACAGGGGGCGTACGAGCAGTACTTC.

V and J are TRBV7-2 and TRBJ1-5; D not resolved. The CDR3 has 14 residues. V lost 4 bases to trimming and J lost 6 bases, with 13 bases between them. Germline V gene lookup returns CDR1 SGHTA and CDR2 FQGNSA. Here the CDR3 DNA reads TGTGCCAGCAGCTCCCTCCCGCGATCTCAGCCCCAGCATTTT. Translation gives CASSSLPRSQPQHF.

The V call is TRBV2, the J call TRBJ1-1, with 7 bases matching TRBD1. The length of the CDR3 is 15 residues. Losses at the gene ends were 7 bases for V and 2 bases for J; bases not matched to a gene: 10. The V gene's germline CDR1 is SNHLY and CDR2 FYNNEI. The CDR3 DNA is TGTGCCAGCACACGACAGGGCCCCGGAAACACTGAAGCTTTCTTT. This sequence encodes CASTRQGPGNTEAFF.

CDR3 sequence reads: CASSFPNRDSYEQYF. The CDR3 bases are TGTGCCAGCAGTTTTCCCAACCGGGACAGCTACGAGCAGTACTTC. This sequence joins TRBV6-2 or TRBV6-3 and TRBJ2-7; TRBD1 agrees at 7 bases. The CDR3 has 15 residues. CDR1 is MNHEY and CDR2 is SVGEGT in the germline V gene. The junction had 9 bases not matched to a gene; V was cut back by 4 bases and J by 3 bases.

V gene TRBV4-1 combines with J gene TRBJ1-2, with 7 bases matching TRBD1. The CDR3 loop spans 15 amino acids. Germline V gene data show CDR1 as MGHRA and CDR2 as YSYEKL. Unmatched junction bases numbered 5, after V lost 4 bases and J lost 0 bases. This CDR3 reads CASSLIGQANYGYTF. CDR3 coding DNA: TGCGCCAGCAGCCTGATAGGACAGGCTAACTATGGCTACACCTTC.

This clone was recorded once. The chain uses TRBV30 and TRBJ2-7; TRBD1 matches at 8 bases. The V and J ends lost 2 bases and 4 bases, in that order; junction bases with no gene match: 10. Per the germline V gene, CDR1 is GTSNPN and CDR2 is SVGIG (reference sequence). The CDR3 is 15 residues long. CDR3 sequence reads: CAWSRPDRGEYEQYF. CDR3 nucleotides: TGTGCCTGGAGTAGACCCGACAGGGGAGAGTACGAGCAGTACTTC.

The gene calls are TRBV11-2 and TRBJ2-2; 10 positions agree with TRBD1. Unmatched junction bases numbered 10, after V lost 2 bases and J lost 7 bases. Germline loops: CDR1 SGHAT, CDR2 FQNNGV. The CDR3 is 17 residues long. CDR3 sequence: CASSLLRDRGRSGELFF. The CDR3, as DNA: TGTGCCAGCAGCTTACTCAGGGACAGGGGTCGAAGCGGGGAGCTGTTTTTT. The whole variable domain, remainder taken from reference TRBV11-2 and TRBJ2-2, is EAGVAQSPRYKIIEKRQSVAFWCNPISGHATLYWYQQILGQGPKLLIQFQNNGVVDDSQLPKDRFSAERLKGVDSTLKIQPAKLEDSAVYLCASSLLRDRGRSGELFFGEGSRLTVL.

The chain recombines TRBV2 with TRBJ2-5; a weak D match, TRBD1 (5 bases). The CDR3 spans 14 residues. Germline V gene sequence: CDR1 SNHLY, CDR2 FYNNEI. V was clipped by 5 bases and J by 3 bases, with 13 bases between them. DNA of the CDR3: TGTGCCAGCAGTTCCGACAGTTCCGAAGAGACCCAGTACTTC. It yields the protein CASSSDSSEETQYF.

The chain couples TRBV10-2 to TRBJ1-2, with a weak D call TRBD1 (6 bases). The CDR3 runs to 14 residues. Germline values: CDR1 WSHSY, CDR2 SAAADI. V lost 10 bases and J lost 3, with 18 bases in between. This CDR3 is CATLKQGFDYGYTF. CDR3 nucleotide sequence: TGCGCCACCCTAAAACAGGGTTTCGACTATGGCTACACCTTC.

V usage is TRBV19 and J usage is TRBJ1-5; 8 nucleotides align to TRBD1. After removal of 2 bases from V and 1 base from J, the junction contained 4 bases not matched to a gene. The CDR3 is made up of 16 amino acids. Germline values: CDR1 LNHDA, CDR2 SQIVND (reference sequence). The CDR3 DNA reads TGTGCCAGTAGTATAAAAACAGGGGGAAGCAATCAGCCCCAGCATTTT. Its translation is CASSIKTGGSNQPQHF.

The gene calls are TRBV5-1 and TRBJ2-3; D is perhaps TRBD2 (6 bases). This CDR3 is built from 14 residues. The germline gives CDR1 SGHRS, CDR2 YFSETQ. V was shortened by 7 bases and J by 0 bases, with 12 bases between the two germline ends. The CDR3 reads CASYGGESTDTQYF. DNA of the CDR3: TGCGCCAGCTATGGCGGGGAGAGCACAGATACGCAGTATTTT.